Here is one T cell receptor beta chain with its context. Data came from immunoSEQ multiplex PCR; TCRdb stores just in-frame clones and leaves some out. The table includes about 100,000 clones, roughly 92% detected once. This record comes from a study of T cell changes during pregnancy in multiple sclerosis. The V end was cut by 6 bases, the J end by 0 bases, with 14 bases between. The length of the CDR3 is 15 residues. Germline CDR1 is SGHRS and CDR2 is YFSETQ. The chain employs TRBV5-1 and TRBJ2-3; D is possibly TRBD1 (7 bases). This TCR was recovered from a female donor with multiple sclerosis, enrolled in a pregnancy study. The source material was peripheral blood, sampled in the second trimester of pregnancy. This CDR3 is CASTRGVSSTDTQYF. The CDR3 DNA sequence: TGCGCCAGCACCAGGGGGGTTTCTAGCACAGATACGCAGTATTTT.